This is a list of T cell receptor beta chains from one sample in a study of T cell repertoires in cytomegalovirus infection. These receptors have no identified antigens. One entry per CDR3 protein results from TCRdb running MiXCR on the reads. The data show around 900,000 distinct CDR3 sequences, around 32% seen once. Sequenced here: cultured CD8+ T cells from PBMCs, sampled from culture after CMV antigen stimulation. Receptors were obtained from a human donor in good health (CMV status not recorded). Some clones in this sample may be carry-over from other donors' samples. The CDR3 runs from the conserved cysteine through the conserved F or W. The D gene is left open where the match is weak. Not all rows give a size; the values are once, few, many and, for expanded clones, a class.

abundance: few
d_gene: -
j_gene: TRBJ1-4
v_gene: TRBV28
CDR3nt: TGTGCCATCGCACAGGGACTTAATGAAAAACTGTTTTTT
CDR3aa: CAIAQGLNEKLFF

abundance: -
d_gene: -
j_gene: TRBJ1-1
v_gene: TRBV7-9
CDR3nt: TGTGCCAGCAGCTTAACGGGGATGCACACTGAAGCTTTCTTT
CDR3aa: CASSLTGMHTEAFF

abundance: few
d_gene: -
j_gene: TRBJ1-1
v_gene: TRBV6-5
CDR3nt: TGTGCCAGCAGTCGACAAGCTTCCCCTAACACTGAAGCTTTCTTT
CDR3aa: CASSRQASPNTEAFF

abundance: few
d_gene: TRBD1
j_gene: TRBJ1-2
v_gene: TRBV27
CDR3nt: TGTGCCAGCAGTCACGGGACAGGGAAATTCTATGGCTACACCTTC
CDR3aa: CASSHGTGKFYGYTF

abundance: few
d_gene: -
j_gene: TRBJ2-2
v_gene: TRBV6-2/TRBV6-3
CDR3nt: TGTGCCAGCAACTACGAAACCGGGGAGCTGTTTTTT
CDR3aa: CASNYETGELFF

abundance: few
d_gene: -
j_gene: TRBJ2-3
v_gene: TRBV6-6
CDR3nt: TGTGCCACCTTGAAGGGGGTTGATACGCAGTATTTT
CDR3aa: CATLKGVDTQYF

abundance: -
d_gene: -
j_gene: TRBJ1-2
v_gene: TRBV29-1
CDR3nt: TGCAGCGTTCAGGGAAGGCAGACTAGCTACACCTTC
CDR3aa: CSVQGRQTSYTF

abundance: -
d_gene: TRBD1
j_gene: TRBJ2-5
v_gene: TRBV7-9
CDR3nt: TGTGCCAGCAGCCCAGAGGGGGCCCAAGAGACCCAGTACTTC
CDR3aa: CASSPEGAQETQYF

abundance: -
d_gene: TRBD1
j_gene: TRBJ2-2
v_gene: TRBV27
CDR3nt: TGTGCCAGCATGAACAGGGGCACCGGGGAGCTGTTTTTT
CDR3aa: CASMNRGTGELFF

abundance: -
d_gene: -
j_gene: TRBJ1-5
v_gene: TRBV19
CDR3nt: TGTGCCAGTAGTACCCAGGCGCAAAGTCATCAGCCCCAGCATTTT
CDR3aa: CASSTQAQSHQPQHF

abundance: -
d_gene: -
j_gene: TRBJ2-2
v_gene: TRBV7-9
CDR3nt: TGTGCCAGCTGGCAGGGATACACCGGGGAGCTGTTTTTT
CDR3aa: CASWQGYTGELFF

abundance: few
d_gene: -
j_gene: TRBJ1-2
v_gene: TRBV7-8
CDR3nt: TGTGCCAGCAGCCCCCTGAGGTCGGAGGGCTACACCTTC
CDR3aa: CASSPLRSEGYTF

abundance: few
d_gene: TRBD1
j_gene: TRBJ1-2
v_gene: TRBV2
CDR3nt: TGTGCCAGCAGATCCGAGACAGGGGTTTCTAACTATGGCTACACCTTC
CDR3aa: CASRSETGVSNYGYTF

abundance: -
d_gene: -
j_gene: TRBJ1-5
v_gene: TRBV19
CDR3nt: TGTGCCAGTAACGCAGTACCTTATAGCAATCAGCCCCAGCATTTT
CDR3aa: CASNAVPYSNQPQHF

abundance: few
d_gene: -
j_gene: TRBJ2-3
v_gene: TRBV5-4
CDR3nt: TGTGCCAGCTTAGACCAGGGGAGGACAGATACGCAGTATTTT
CDR3aa: CASLDQGRTDTQYF

abundance: -
d_gene: -
j_gene: TRBJ1-4
v_gene: TRBV24-1
CDR3nt: TGTGCCACGAACTCCGGGACACGGGACGTGTATGAAAAACTGTTTTTT
CDR3aa: CATNSGTRDVYEKLFF

abundance: -
d_gene: TRBD1
j_gene: TRBJ2-5
v_gene: TRBV12-5
CDR3nt: TGTGCTAGTGGTTTCAGTTTACCGGGACAGGGCACCGGTTTGGAGACCCAGTACTTC
CDR3aa: CASGFSLPGQGTGLETQYF

abundance: -
d_gene: TRBD2
j_gene: TRBJ2-1
v_gene: TRBV4-2
CDR3nt: TGTGCCAGCAGCCAAGCCACGGGGGGGCAGTTCTTC
CDR3aa: CASSQATGGQFF

abundance: -
d_gene: -
j_gene: TRBJ2-2
v_gene: TRBV27
CDR3nt: TGTGCCAGCACCCCAGAGGGAAACACCGGGGAGCTGTTTTTT
CDR3aa: CASTPEGNTGELFF

abundance: few
d_gene: -
j_gene: TRBJ2-3
v_gene: TRBV4-1
CDR3nt: TGCGCCAGCAGCCAAGATCCCCAGCCACTCGATACGCAGTATTTT
CDR3aa: CASSQDPQPLDTQYF

abundance: -
d_gene: -
j_gene: TRBJ1-5
v_gene: TRBV6-6
CDR3nt: TGTGCCAGCGGGCCTCACAATCAGCCCCAGCATTTT
CDR3aa: CASGPHNQPQHF

abundance: -
d_gene: -
j_gene: TRBJ1-1
v_gene: TRBV20-1
CDR3nt: TGCAGTGCTAGAGACGCCAGTTTGGACACTGAAGCTTTCTTT
CDR3aa: CSARDASLDTEAFF

abundance: few
d_gene: -
j_gene: TRBJ1-1
v_gene: TRBV27
CDR3nt: TGTGCCAGCAGTTACGGACTTCGGGATACTGAAGCTTTCTTT
CDR3aa: CASSYGLRDTEAFF

abundance: few
d_gene: TRBD1
j_gene: TRBJ2-3
v_gene: TRBV28
CDR3nt: TGTGCCAGCAGCCTACCGGACAGGGAGACAGATACGCAGTATTTT
CDR3aa: CASSLPDRETDTQYF

abundance: -
d_gene: -
j_gene: TRBJ1-1
v_gene: TRBV10-2
CDR3nt: TGCGCCAGCTTCGGACTGAATGAAGCTTTCTTT
CDR3aa: CASFGLNEAFF

abundance: few
d_gene: -
j_gene: TRBJ2-2
v_gene: TRBV6-5
CDR3nt: TGTGCCAGCAGTTATTCGGGTCCCGGGGAGCTGTTTTTT
CDR3aa: CASSYSGPGELFF